This TCR beta chain is from a study of beta chain features in type 1 diabetes. TCRB transcripts that were expressed got sequenced, as all of the isolated RNA had been reverse transcribed. The method was immunoSEQ multiplex PCR; TCRdb's version includes in-frame clones alone and lacks a portion of them. The profile shows nearly 250,000 clones, 68% of them singletons. V shed 3 bases, J shed 0 bases, and the junction held 13 bases outside the gene matches. Germline CDR1 LGHNA, CDR2 YNFKEQ. The CDR3 consists of 19 residues. The chain links TRBV4-2 to TRBJ2-7; 11 positions match TRBD2. The sequencing sample was made of naive CD4+ T cells from blood. This clonotype originated in a young man in good health. CDR3 in amino acids: CASSHSLAGGFPSSYEQYF. The CDR3 nucleotides are TGTGCCAGCAGCCACTCCCTAGCGGGGGGCTTCCCCAGCTCCTACGAGCAGTACTTC.